These T cell receptor beta chains were read from a single sample in a study of response to subunit inactivated influenza vaccine. In TCRdb, the RT-PCR reads were re-called with MiXCR into one record per CDR3 protein. Here the sample spans almost 250,000 distinct CDR3 sequences, 9% to 15% being singletons. Sequencing was performed on non-naive T cells sorted from PBMCs, taken 14 to 15 days before vaccination. These receptors all come from a man aged 50-60 years who received an inactivated influenza vaccine. Both conserved end residues are part of each CDR3. Fields, in order: CDR3 DNA, CDR3 protein, J gene, clone size, D gene, V gene. D genes are given only for firm matches. Clone size is not always given. Where it is, it says once, few, many or a class for expanded clones.

cdr3_nt: TGTGCCAGCAGTTCGACAGGGGTCACGCTGATACAGCAGTTCTTC
cdr3_aa: CASSSTGVTLIQQFF
j_call: TRBJ2-1
clone_size: few
d_call: TRBD1
v_call: TRBV12-3/TRBV12-4

cdr3_nt: TGTGCCAGCAGACAAGGTCCAGCCGAGCAGTACTTC
cdr3_aa: CASRQGPAEQYF
j_call: TRBJ2-7
clone_size: NA
d_call: NA
v_call: TRBV7-2

cdr3_nt: TGCAGTGCCCCTGTCTCGGGGGGGCTCAACGAGCAGTACTTC
cdr3_aa: CSAPVSGGLNEQYF
j_call: TRBJ2-7
clone_size: few
d_call: TRBD2
v_call: TRBV20-1

cdr3_nt: TGCAGTGCCGGGTATAATGTCCAGCATTTT
cdr3_aa: CSAGYNVQHF
j_call: TRBJ1-5
clone_size: many
d_call: NA
v_call: TRBV20-1

cdr3_nt: TGTGCCAGCAGTCATAGGTGGGGGAACACCGGGGAGCTGTTTTTT
cdr3_aa: CASSHRWGNTGELFF
j_call: TRBJ2-2
clone_size: many
d_call: NA
v_call: TRBV11-2

cdr3_nt: TGCGCCAGCAGCATCGCTTTCGAGAATGAGCAGTTCTTC
cdr3_aa: CASSIAFENEQFF
j_call: TRBJ2-1
clone_size: few
d_call: NA
v_call: TRBV5-1

cdr3_nt: TGCAGCGCCGCCGGGACATCGAACACTGAAGCTTTCTTT
cdr3_aa: CSAAGTSNTEAFF
j_call: TRBJ1-1
clone_size: many
d_call: NA
v_call: TRBV29-1

cdr3_nt: TGTGCCAGCATCCGAGACAGAGGCACAGATACGCAGTATTTT
cdr3_aa: CASIRDRGTDTQYF
j_call: TRBJ2-3
clone_size: many
d_call: NA
v_call: TRBV6-1

cdr3_nt: TGTGCCAGTAGCTCACCCCCGACGAATGAGCAGTTCTTC
cdr3_aa: CASSSPPTNEQFF
j_call: TRBJ2-1
clone_size: NA
d_call: NA
v_call: TRBV19

cdr3_nt: TGTGCCAGCAGTGGACACGCGAACACTGAAGCTTTCTTT
cdr3_aa: CASSGHANTEAFF
j_call: TRBJ1-1
clone_size: few
d_call: NA
v_call: TRBV2

cdr3_nt: TGTGCCAGCAGCCGACAGATTAGCAATCATCCCCAGCATTTT
cdr3_aa: CASSRQISNHPQHF
j_call: TRBJ1-5
clone_size: NA
d_call: NA
v_call: TRBV6-2/TRBV6-3

cdr3_nt: TGTGCCTGGAGTGCAAACCCTCCGGGACAGGGGTGGGGTGGCTACACCTTC
cdr3_aa: CAWSANPPGQGWGGYTF
j_call: TRBJ1-2
clone_size: NA
d_call: TRBD1
v_call: TRBV30

cdr3_nt: TGTGCCAGCAGTGAAGTTGCAGGGGGGGAAGAGACCCAGTACTTC
cdr3_aa: CASSEVAGGEETQYF
j_call: TRBJ2-5
clone_size: many
d_call: NA
v_call: TRBV6-1

cdr3_nt: TGTGCCAGTAGTGGGACCCTGGGGACCCAGTACTTC
cdr3_aa: CASSGTLGTQYF
j_call: TRBJ2-5
clone_size: few
d_call: NA
v_call: TRBV19

cdr3_nt: TGTGCCAGCAGCGACGGGTACAGGGGGCGAGGATCACCCCTCCACTTT
cdr3_aa: CASSDGYRGRGSPLHF
j_call: TRBJ1-6
clone_size: many
d_call: TRBD1
v_call: TRBV9

cdr3_nt: TGCAGTGCTGGTGGACTAGCGGGGGGGGAGCTGTTTTTT
cdr3_aa: CSAGGLAGGELFF
j_call: TRBJ2-2
clone_size: many
d_call: TRBD2
v_call: TRBV20-1

cdr3_nt: TGCAGTGCTAACGGGGAGTACACAGATACGCAGTATTTT
cdr3_aa: CSANGEYTDTQYF
j_call: TRBJ2-3
clone_size: many
d_call: NA
v_call: TRBV20-1

cdr3_nt: TGTGCCAGCAGCCCAGAGAGAAGTCAGCCCCAGCATTTT
cdr3_aa: CASSPERSQPQHF
j_call: TRBJ1-5
clone_size: many
d_call: NA
v_call: TRBV11-2

cdr3_nt: TGTGCCAGCAGCTTAACCCCTGGCGGCTGGACAGATACGCAGTATTTT
cdr3_aa: CASSLTPGGWTDTQYF
j_call: TRBJ2-3
clone_size: NA
d_call: NA
v_call: TRBV7-3

cdr3_nt: TGCAGTGCTAGGAGGCGGGTTAACTATGGCTACACCTTC
cdr3_aa: CSARRRVNYGYTF
j_call: TRBJ1-2
clone_size: few
d_call: NA
v_call: TRBV20-1

cdr3_nt: TGCAGTGCTAGGCCCCTACTAGCGGGGGGGCGGAGCGAGCAGTACTTC
cdr3_aa: CSARPLLAGGRSEQYF
j_call: TRBJ2-7
clone_size: few
d_call: TRBD2
v_call: TRBV20-1

cdr3_nt: TGTGCCAGCACTGGGCAGGGAGGCTACGAGCAGTACTTC
cdr3_aa: CASTGQGGYEQYF
j_call: TRBJ2-7
clone_size: few
d_call: NA
v_call: TRBV2

cdr3_nt: TGCAGCTTCCGGGACCTGAGCTCCTACGAGCAGTACTTC
cdr3_aa: CSFRDLSSYEQYF
j_call: TRBJ2-7
clone_size: NA
d_call: NA
v_call: TRBV29-1

cdr3_nt: TGTGCCAGCAGTTCGGGACTAGCTGTGGATACGCAGTATTTT
cdr3_aa: CASSSGLAVDTQYF
j_call: TRBJ2-3
clone_size: few
d_call: TRBD2
v_call: TRBV6-2/TRBV6-3

cdr3_nt: TGCAGCGTTGAAGCAGGGAACACCGGGGAGCTGTTTTTT
cdr3_aa: CSVEAGNTGELFF
j_call: TRBJ2-2
clone_size: many
d_call: NA
v_call: TRBV29-1

cdr3_nt: TGTGCCGCCAAGTCGGGACAGAAGAACACTGAAGCTTTCTTT
cdr3_aa: CAAKSGQKNTEAFF
j_call: TRBJ1-1
clone_size: NA
d_call: TRBD1
v_call: TRBV24-1

cdr3_nt: TGCGCCAGCAAACCGGGACAGGGGCACACAGATACGCAGTATTTT
cdr3_aa: CASKPGQGHTDTQYF
j_call: TRBJ2-3
clone_size: few
d_call: TRBD1
v_call: TRBV5-1

cdr3_nt: TGCAGTGCCCTGAGGAGGCACGAGCAGTACTTC
cdr3_aa: CSALRRHEQYF
j_call: TRBJ2-7
clone_size: NA
d_call: NA
v_call: TRBV20-1

cdr3_nt: TGTGCCAGCAGCCAAGATGCGGGATATGAGCAGTTCTTC
cdr3_aa: CASSQDAGYEQFF
j_call: TRBJ2-1
clone_size: many
d_call: NA
v_call: TRBV3-1

cdr3_nt: TGTGCCAGCAGCCCTAGCGGGAGGGGGTTGCAGTTCTTC
cdr3_aa: CASSPSGRGLQFF
j_call: TRBJ2-1
clone_size: few
d_call: TRBD2
v_call: TRBV7-3

cdr3_nt: TGTGCCAGCAGAGGAGGTACGTTCTACGAGCAGTACTTC
cdr3_aa: CASRGGTFYEQYF
j_call: TRBJ2-7
clone_size: few
d_call: NA
v_call: TRBV28

cdr3_nt: TGTGCCATCAGTGAGAAGATCGCCGGGACCGAGTATGGCTACACCTTC
cdr3_aa: CAISEKIAGTEYGYTF
j_call: TRBJ1-2
clone_size: NA
d_call: NA
v_call: TRBV10-3

cdr3_nt: TGCAGCGTTGGACGGGACAGGGGGTATGAAAAACTGTTTTTT
cdr3_aa: CSVGRDRGYEKLFF
j_call: TRBJ1-4
clone_size: few
d_call: TRBD1
v_call: TRBV29-1

cdr3_nt: TGTGCCAGCAGGCGAGCAGCTAACTATGGCTACACCTTC
cdr3_aa: CASRRAANYGYTF
j_call: TRBJ1-2
clone_size: NA
d_call: NA
v_call: TRBV12-3/TRBV12-4

cdr3_nt: TGTGCCAGCACAGACCGACAGGGCGGTGTCGGGGAGCTGTTTTTT
cdr3_aa: CASTDRQGGVGELFF
j_call: TRBJ2-2
clone_size: NA
d_call: TRBD1
v_call: TRBV12-3/TRBV12-4

cdr3_nt: TGTGCCAGCAGCCGATCGACTAGCGGCTCCTACGAGCAGTACTTC
cdr3_aa: CASSRSTSGSYEQYF
j_call: TRBJ2-7
clone_size: NA
d_call: TRBD2
v_call: TRBV7-2

cdr3_nt: TGTGCCAGCAGCCAAGATCCCCGGTCCAAAGAGACCCAGTACTTC
cdr3_aa: CASSQDPRSKETQYF
j_call: TRBJ2-5
clone_size: NA
d_call: NA
v_call: TRBV4-2

cdr3_nt: TGTGCCACCAGCAGAGAATTTATTTCGACTGGCAATGAGCAGTTCTTC
cdr3_aa: CATSREFISTGNEQFF
j_call: TRBJ2-1
clone_size: NA
d_call: NA
v_call: TRBV15

cdr3_nt: TGTGCCAGCAGTTTACTCCCGGGGGATATCTACAATGAGCAGTTCTTC
cdr3_aa: CASSLLPGDIYNEQFF
j_call: TRBJ2-1
clone_size: many
d_call: NA
v_call: TRBV28

cdr3_nt: TGCAGTGCTAGAGAATCAGGCGGTGGCTATGGCTACACCTTC
cdr3_aa: CSARESGGGYGYTF
j_call: TRBJ1-2
clone_size: many
d_call: NA
v_call: TRBV20-1

cdr3_nt: TGCGCCAGCAGCCGTGGACAGGGAGGGTACCAAGAGACCCAGTACTTC
cdr3_aa: CASSRGQGGYQETQYF
j_call: TRBJ2-5
clone_size: few
d_call: NA
v_call: TRBV5-1

cdr3_nt: TGTGCCAGCTATACCACATTCGCCTACGGGAAACTGTTTTTT
cdr3_aa: CASYTTFAYGKLFF
j_call: TRBJ1-4
clone_size: few
d_call: NA
v_call: TRBV21-1

cdr3_nt: TGTGCCAGCAGCTTATTCACAGGGAACGAGCAGTACTTC
cdr3_aa: CASSLFTGNEQYF
j_call: TRBJ2-7
clone_size: many
d_call: NA
v_call: TRBV7-2

cdr3_nt: TGCGCCAGCAGCCTCAGGGGAACTAATGAAAAACTGTTTTTT
cdr3_aa: CASSLRGTNEKLFF
j_call: TRBJ1-4
clone_size: many
d_call: NA
v_call: TRBV5-1